Listed below are T cell receptor beta chains from one sample, sequenced in a study of human T cells and chemical hapten exposure. TCRdb independently ran MiXCR on the RACE reads; one entry per CDR3 protein. The sample holds 60,000 to 65,000 distinct CDR3 sequences, 9.5% to 12% seen once. The input for sequencing was whole blood, taken in connection with sensitization to the hapten diphenylcyclopropenone (DPC). Receptors originate from a woman between 25 and 40 years old with alopecia areata. Some clones in this sample may be carry-over from other donors' samples. The CDR3 runs from the conserved cysteine through the conserved F or W.

V: TRBV7-3; CDR3: CASSLGRNQPQHF
V: TRBV20-1; CDR3: CSARGGQSGANVLTF
V: TRBV6-6; CDR3: CASSSGQRNRPQHF
V: TRBV12-3/TRBV12-4; CDR3: CASSINSGRGGYEQYF
V: TRBV7-2; CDR3: CASSMGQGERSPLHF
V: TRBV12-3/TRBV12-4; CDR3: CASRQAFF
V: TRBV4-1; CDR3: CASSQRGQETQYF
V: TRBV28; CDR3: CASRRGGGPYEQYF
V: TRBV20-1; CDR3: CSALLLAGAGYTQYF
V: TRBV7-9; CDR3: CASSLAGDGGDTQYF
V: TRBV11-2; CDR3: CASSRDRVAETQYF
V: TRBV6-5; CDR3: CASSFEGPQHF